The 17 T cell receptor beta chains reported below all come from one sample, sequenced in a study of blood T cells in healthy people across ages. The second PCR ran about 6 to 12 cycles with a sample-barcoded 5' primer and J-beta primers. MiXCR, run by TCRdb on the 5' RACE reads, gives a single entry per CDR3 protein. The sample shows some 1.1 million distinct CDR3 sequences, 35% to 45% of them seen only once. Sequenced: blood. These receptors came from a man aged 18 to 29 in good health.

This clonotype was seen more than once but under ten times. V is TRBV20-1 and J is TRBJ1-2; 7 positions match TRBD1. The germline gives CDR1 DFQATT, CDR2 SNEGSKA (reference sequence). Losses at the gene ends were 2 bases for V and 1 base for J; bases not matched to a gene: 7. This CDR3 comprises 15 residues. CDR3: CSARLTGRLNYGYTF. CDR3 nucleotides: TGCAGTGCTAGACTGACAGGGAGGCTTAACTATGGCTACACCTTC.

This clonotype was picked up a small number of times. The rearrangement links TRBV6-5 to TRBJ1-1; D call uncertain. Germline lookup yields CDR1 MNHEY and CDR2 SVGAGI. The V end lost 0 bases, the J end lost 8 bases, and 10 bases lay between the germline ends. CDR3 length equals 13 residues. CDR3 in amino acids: CASSYSTGVEAFF. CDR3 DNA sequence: TGTGCCAGCAGTTACTCGACTGGGGTCGAAGCTTTCTTT.

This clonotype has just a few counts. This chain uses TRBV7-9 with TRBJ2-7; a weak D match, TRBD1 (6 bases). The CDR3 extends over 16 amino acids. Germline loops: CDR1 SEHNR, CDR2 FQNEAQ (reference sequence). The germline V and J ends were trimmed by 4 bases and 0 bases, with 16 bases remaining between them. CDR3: CASSSTGSLVSYEQYF. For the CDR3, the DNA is TGTGCCAGCAGCTCCACAGGGTCCCTCGTCTCCTACGAGCAGTACTTC.

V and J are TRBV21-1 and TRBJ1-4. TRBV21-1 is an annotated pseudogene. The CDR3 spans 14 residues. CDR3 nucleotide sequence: TGTGCCAGCAGCCCTCACCCACTTCGACCAAAACTGTTTTTT. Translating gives CASSPHPLRPKLFF.

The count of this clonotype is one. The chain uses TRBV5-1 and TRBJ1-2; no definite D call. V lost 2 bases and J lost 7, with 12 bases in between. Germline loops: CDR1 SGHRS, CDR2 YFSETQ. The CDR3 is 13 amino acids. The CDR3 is CASSFDPGRGYTF. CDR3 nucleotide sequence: TGCGCCAGCAGCTTTGACCCTGGACGTGGCTACACCTTC. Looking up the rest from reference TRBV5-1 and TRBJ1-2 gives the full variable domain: KAGVTQTPRYLIKTRGQQVTLSCSPISGHRSVSWYQQTPGQGLQFLFEYFSETQRNKGNFPGRFSGRQFSNSRSEMNVSTLELGDSALYLCASSFDPGRGYTFGSGTRLTVV.

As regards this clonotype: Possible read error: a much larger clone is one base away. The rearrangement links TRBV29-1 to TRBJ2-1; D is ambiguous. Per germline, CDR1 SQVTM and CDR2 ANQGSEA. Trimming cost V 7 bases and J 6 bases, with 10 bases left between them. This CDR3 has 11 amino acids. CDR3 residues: CSAWFSNEQFF. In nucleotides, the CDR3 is TGCAGCGCGTGGTTTTCCAATGAGCAGTTCTTC.

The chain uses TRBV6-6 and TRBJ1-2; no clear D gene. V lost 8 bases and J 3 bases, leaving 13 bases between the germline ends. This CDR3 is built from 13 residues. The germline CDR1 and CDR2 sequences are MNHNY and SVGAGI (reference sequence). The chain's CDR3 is CASCQAEDYGYTF. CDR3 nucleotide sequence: TGTGCCAGCTGCCAAGCGGAAGACTATGGCTACACCTTC.

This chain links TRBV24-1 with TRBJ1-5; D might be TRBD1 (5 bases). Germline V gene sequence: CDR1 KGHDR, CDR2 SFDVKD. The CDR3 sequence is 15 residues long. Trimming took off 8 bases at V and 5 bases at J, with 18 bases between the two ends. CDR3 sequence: CATIIGGAFDQPQHF. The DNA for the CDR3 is TGTGCCACCATTATCGGGGGTGCGTTCGATCAGCCCCAGCATTTT.

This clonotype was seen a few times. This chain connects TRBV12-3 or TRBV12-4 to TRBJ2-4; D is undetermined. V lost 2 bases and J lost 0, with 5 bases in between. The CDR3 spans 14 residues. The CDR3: CASSLSLAKNIQYF. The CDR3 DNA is TGTGCCAGCAGTTTATCCCTAGCCAAAAACATTCAGTACTTC.

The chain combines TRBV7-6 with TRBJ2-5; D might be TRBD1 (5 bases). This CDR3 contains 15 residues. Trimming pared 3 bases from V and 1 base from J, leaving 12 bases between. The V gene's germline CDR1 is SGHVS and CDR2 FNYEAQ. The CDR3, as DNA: TGTGCCAGCAGCTTCCCCTGGGGCGGCCAAGAGACCCAGTACTTC. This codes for CASSFPWGGQETQYF.

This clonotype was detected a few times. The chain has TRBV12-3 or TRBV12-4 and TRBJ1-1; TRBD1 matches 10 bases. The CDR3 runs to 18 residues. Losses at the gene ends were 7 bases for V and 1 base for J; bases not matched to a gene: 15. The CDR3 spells CASTSTSGQGSPNTEAFF. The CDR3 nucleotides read TGTGCCAGCACCTCAACTTCGGGACAGGGGAGCCCGAACACTGAAGCTTTCTTT.

The CDR3 reads CASSVTGRGMNTEAFF. CDR3 in DNA: TGTGCCAGCAGCGTTACAGGAAGGGGGATGAACACTGAAGCTTTCTTT. J is TRBJ1-1 and V is TRBV12-3 or TRBV12-4, with D perhaps TRBD1 (6 bases). With 6 bases removed from V and 0 bases from J, the gap between germline ends came to 17 bases. The length of the CDR3 is 16 residues.

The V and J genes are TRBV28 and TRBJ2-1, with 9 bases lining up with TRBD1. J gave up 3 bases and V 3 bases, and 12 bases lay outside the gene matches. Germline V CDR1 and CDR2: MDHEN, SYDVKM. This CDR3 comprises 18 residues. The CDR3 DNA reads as TGTGCCAGCAGTTTTCCCCCTTTGGGACAGGGAAACTACAATGAGCAGTTCTTC. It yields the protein CASSFPPLGQGNYNEQFF.

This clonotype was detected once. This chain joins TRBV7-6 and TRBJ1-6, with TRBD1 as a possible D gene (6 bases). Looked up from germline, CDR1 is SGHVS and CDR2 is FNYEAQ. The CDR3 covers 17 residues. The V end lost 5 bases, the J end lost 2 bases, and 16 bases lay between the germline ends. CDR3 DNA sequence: TGTGCCAGCAGCCCGAGGGGGACGGGAGCCTATAATTCACCCCTCCACTTT. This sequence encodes CASSPRGTGAYNSPLHF. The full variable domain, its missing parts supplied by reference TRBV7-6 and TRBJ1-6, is GAGVSQSPRYKVTKRGQDVALRCDPISGHVSLYWYRQALGQGPEFLTYFNYEAQQDKSGLPNDRFSAERPEGSISTLTIQRTEQRDSAMYRCASSPRGTGAYNSPLHFGNGTRLTVT.

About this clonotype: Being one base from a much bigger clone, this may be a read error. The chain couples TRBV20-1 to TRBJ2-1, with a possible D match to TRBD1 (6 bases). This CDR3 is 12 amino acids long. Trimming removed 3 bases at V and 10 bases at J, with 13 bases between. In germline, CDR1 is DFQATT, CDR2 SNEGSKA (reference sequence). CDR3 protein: CSARRTDYEQFF. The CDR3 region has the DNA TGCAGTGCTAGGAGGACAGACTACGAGCAGTTCTTC.

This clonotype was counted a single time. CDR3 amino acids: CASSERGLAGLTDTQYF. In DNA, the CDR3 is TGTGCCAGCAGTGAACGGGGCCTAGCGGGTCTCACAGATACGCAGTATTTT. This chain uses TRBV6-1 with TRBJ2-3; 8 bases map to TRBD2. J was trimmed by 2 bases and V by 2 bases; bases with no gene match: 9. The CDR3 runs 17 residues. CDR1 is MNHNS, CDR2 SASEGT, per germline.

For the CDR3, the DNA is TGTGCCAGCAGGGATTCTCGAGGGGGAGCTTTCTTT. It yields the protein CASRDSRGGAFF. The rearrangement uses TRBV27 and TRBJ1-1; tentative D call: TRBD1 (6 bases). Per germline, CDR1 MNHEY and CDR2 SMNVEV (reference sequence). CDR3 size: 12 residues. Trimming shortened V by 6 bases and J by 10 bases, and 15 bases separated the two germline ends.